What follows are 22 T cell receptor beta chains derived from one specimen sequenced in a study of radiotherapy plus CTLA-4 blockade in lung cancer (dated by TCRdb to 2017 to 2018). Library preparation used the immunoSEQ multiplex PCR assay. This is the immuneACCESS table as TCRdb keeps it, with only in-frame sequences that have V and J called. A part of the clones is gone; compared with another copy, unresolved V genes explain less than half, and the rest is unexplained. The sample table contains over 60,000 clones; only one count was recorded for roughly 84% of them. The ten biggest clones cover 35% to 45% of the sample. Here the sequenced sample was peripheral blood, taken from a patient treated with radiotherapy plus ipilimumab. The receptors come from a human donor with non-small cell lung cancer that progressed on radiotherapy plus ipilimumab.

The chain is built from TRBV4-2 and TRBJ2-2; D gene unclear. Germline CDR1 is LGHNA and CDR2 is YNFKEQ. The CDR3 is made up of 13 amino acids. Trimming stripped 4 bases from V and 10 bases from J, with 13 bases between. CDR3 amino acids: CASSPSNDLELFF. Here the CDR3 DNA reads TGTGCCAGCAGCCCATCAAACGATTTGGAGCTGTTTTTT.

The chain combines TRBV6-1 with TRBJ1-5, with D possibly TRBD1 on 6 matching bases. The CDR3 loop spans 15 amino acids. Deletions cut 6 bases from V and 2 bases from J, with 14 bases between. Germline-derived CDR1 and CDR2 are MNHNS and SASEGT. CDR3 DNA sequence: TGTGCCAGCAGCTGGGACACTGGGGGCAATCAGCCCCAGCATTTT. Residues: CASSWDTGGNQPQHF.

There are a few counts of this clone. This chain connects TRBV5-4 to TRBJ1-4; the D is unclear. The CDR3 spans 14 residues. Germline V CDR1 and CDR2: SGHNT, YYREEE (reference sequence). The germline V and J ends were trimmed by 4 bases and 4 bases, with 11 bases remaining between them. CDR3 loop: CASSPGGGNEKLFF. Here the CDR3 DNA reads TGTGCCAGCAGCCCCGGAGGAGGTAATGAAAAACTGTTTTTT.

The chain employs TRBV6-5 and TRBJ1-4; D unclear. V was cut by 6 bases and J by 7 bases, with 6 bases left in between. The CDR3 length is 11 residues. Germline V gene data show CDR1 as MNHEY and CDR2 as SVGAGI. This CDR3 is CASSHGEKLFF. CDR3 DNA sequence: TGTGCCAGCAGCCACGGTGAAAAACTGTTTTTT.

The genes are TRBV6-1 and TRBJ2-1; the D is unclear. V lost 7 bases and J 3 bases, leaving 16 bases between the germline ends. The CDR3 contains 15 residues. Germline values: CDR1 MNHNS, CDR2 SASEGT. CDR3 region: CASIPDLRHYNEQFF. The CDR3 bases are TGTGCCAGCATCCCCGACTTACGTCACTACAATGAGCAGTTCTTC.

This chain uses TRBV10-3 with TRBJ2-5; maybe TRBD1 (5 bases). The CDR3 spans 12 residues. With 3 bases removed from V and 3 bases from J, the gap between germline ends came to 5 bases. Germline-derived CDR1 and CDR2 are ENHRY and SYGVKD. CDR3 in DNA: TGTGCCATCAGTGAAGGGGAAGAGACCCAGTACTTC. It encodes CAISEGEETQYF.

V and J are TRBV28 and TRBJ2-4; the D gene is possibly TRBD1 (5 bases). Germline CDR1 and CDR2: MDHEN and SYDVKM. The CDR3 is 14 amino acids. Trimming left V 5 bases short and J 6 bases short, with 14 bases between. The CDR3 spells CASSLRVLVNIQYF. CDR3 DNA: TGTGCCAGCAGTCTCAGGGTTCTGGTAAACATTCAGTACTTC.

The J gene is TRBJ2-1, the V gene TRBV9, with TRBD1 matching over 11 bases. The V segment lost 0 bases and the J segment 9 bases; nucleotides outside the gene matches: 5. The CDR3 has 15 amino acids. Germline CDR1 SGDLS, CDR2 YYNGEE. As DNA, the CDR3 is TGTGCCAGCAGCGTAGTGGGACAGGGGGGAATTGAGCAGTTCTTC. As protein: CASSVVGQGGIEQFF.

This clone was observed a few times. This sample also contains other DNA sequences that code for the same CDR3. V is TRBV6-1 and J is TRBJ2-5; unclear D gene. This CDR3 has 13 amino acids. Germline-derived CDR1 and CDR2 are MNHNS and SASEGT. V lost 8 bases, J lost 1 base, and 11 bases lay in between. CDR3 residues: CASSIGSQETQYF. CDR3 DNA: TGTGCCAGCTCTATTGGCAGCCAAGAGACCCAGTACTTC.

This sequence joins TRBV6-5 and TRBJ1-3; no reliable D call. Per the germline V gene, CDR1 is MNHEY and CDR2 is SVGAGI. V dropped 6 bases and J dropped 1 base, with 10 bases sitting between them. The CDR3 spans 14 residues. The CDR3 protein is CASRADRSGNTIYF. The CDR3 DNA sequence: TGTGCCAGCAGGGCGGATCGATCTGGAAACACCATATATTTT.

This clone came up once. The chain couples TRBV11-3 to TRBJ2-2; 10 positions agree with TRBD1. Losses at the gene ends were 5 bases for V and 6 bases for J; bases not matched to a gene: 9. The CDR3 totals 16 residues. The V gene's germline CDR1 is SGHNT and CDR2 YENEEA. CDR3 protein: CASSLGLGQGAGELFF. The DNA of the CDR3 is TGTGCCAGCAGCCTAGGTCTCGGACAGGGGGCCGGGGAGCTGTTTTTT.

This chain uses TRBV11-2 with TRBJ2-7; D not resolved. The V gene lost 5 bases and the J gene lost 3 bases, with 5 bases spanning the gap. The CDR3 loop spans 11 amino acids. Germline V lookup: CDR1 SGHAT, CDR2 FQNNGV. For the CDR3, the DNA is TGTGCCAGCAGCGCAAACTACGAGCAGTACTTC. As protein: CASSANYEQYF.

This clone was recorded a few times. The genes are TRBV6-1 and TRBJ1-5; D possibly corresponds to TRBD1 (6 bases). Germline-derived CDR1 and CDR2 are MNHNS and SASEGT. This CDR3 spans 15 amino acids. The V end was cut by 1 base, the J end by 3 bases, with 10 bases between. The CDR3: CASSEDRVSNQPQHF. The CDR3 DNA follows: TGTGCCAGCAGTGAAGACAGGGTTTCCAATCAGCCCCAGCATTTT.

This chain uses TRBV7-9 with TRBJ1-1, with no clear D. The CDR3 spans 16 residues. Germline CDR1 and CDR2: SEHNR and FQNEAQ (reference sequence). The V and J ends lost 0 bases and 2 bases respectively, with 13 bases between them. The CDR3 DNA follows: TGTGCCAGCAGCTTAGCGGGTGGTGTTTTAAACACTGAAGCTTTCTTT. This codes for CASSLAGGVLNTEAFF.

This rearrangement joins TRBV19 to TRBJ1-4; TRBD1 aligns across 7 bases. This CDR3 is 16 amino acids long. Losses at the gene ends were 5 bases for V and 2 bases for J; bases not matched to a gene: 8. Germline-derived CDR1 and CDR2 are LNHDA and SQIVND (reference sequence). The DNA of the CDR3 is TGTGCCAGTAGTCCCCGGACAGGAGGCACTAATGAAAAACTGTTTTTT. Translation: CASSPRTGGTNEKLFF.

V usage is TRBV6-1 and J usage is TRBJ2-4, with 7 bases identical to TRBD2. The CDR3 consists of 16 residues. After removal of 2 bases from V and 3 bases from J, the junction contained 7 bases not matched to a gene. Germline lookup yields CDR1 MNHNS and CDR2 SASEGT. CDR3 in DNA: TGTGCCAGCAGTGAATGGGGCGGGAGAGGCAAAAACATTCAGTACTTC. Protein: CASSEWGGRGKNIQYF.

The CDR3 region is CATSRVVDWDSNQPQHF. DNA of the CDR3: TGTGCCACCAGCAGAGTGGTTGATTGGGATAGCAATCAGCCCCAGCATTTT. This rearrangement joins TRBV15 to TRBJ1-5; no definite D call. Trimming stripped 1 base from V and 0 bases from J, with 13 bases between. The length of the CDR3 is 17 residues. The germline gives CDR1 LNHNV, CDR2 YYDKDF (reference sequence).

The chain uses TRBV5-4 and TRBJ2-1; TRBD2 agrees at 13 bases. The CDR3 consists of 16 residues. Germline CDR1 and CDR2: SGHNT and YYREEE (reference sequence). The ends lost 2 bases at V and 7 bases at J; junction bases unmatched: 6. The CDR3 loop reads CASSFGLAGVSNEQFF. The CDR3 DNA follows: TGTGCCAGCAGCTTTGGACTAGCGGGAGTGTCTAATGAGCAGTTCTTC.

About this clone: The junction differs from germline at one of its ends, possibly a read error. The chain joins TRBV9 to TRBJ2-7, with 12 bases fitting TRBD2. The CDR3 consists of 14 residues. From germline, CDR1 is SGDLS and CDR2 YYNGEE. The CDR3 here is CASSAGLAGPSHAF. The CDR3, as DNA: TGTGCCAGCAGCGCTGGACTAGCGGGGCCCTCCCATGCTTTC.

The chain uses TRBV5-6 and TRBJ2-7; a weak D match, TRBD2 (5 bases). This CDR3 is built from 15 residues. V shed 2 bases and J shed 4 bases, with 16 bases lying between them. Germline assignment: CDR1 SGHDT and CDR2 YYEEEE. The CDR3 protein is CASSLSPGVVYEQYF. In nucleotides, the CDR3 is TGTGCCAGCAGCTTATCCCCCGGGGTCGTGTACGAGCAGTACTTC.

The rearrangement uses TRBV4-1 and TRBJ2-1; TRBD2 agrees at 11 bases. Germline CDR1 MGHRA, CDR2 YSYEKL. The CDR3 spans 18 residues. Trimming took 1 base from V and 0 from J; bases not matched to a gene: 5. DNA for the CDR3: TGCGCCAGCAGCCAAGTAGGGACTAGCGGAAGCTCCTACAATGAGCAGTTCTTC. Translation: CASSQVGTSGSSYNEQFF.

The sample holds a few counts of this clone. The chain has TRBV19 and TRBJ2-7, with no clear D. V lost 4 bases, J lost 4 bases, and 2 bases lay in between. Germline V CDR1 and CDR2: LNHDA, SQIVND (reference sequence). This CDR3 spans 10 amino acids. The CDR3 region has the DNA TGTGCCAGTAGTACTTACGAGCAGTACTTC. This sequence encodes CASSTYEQYF. The whole variable domain, filled in from reference TRBV19 and TRBJ2-7, reads DGGITQSPKYLFRKEGQNVTLSCEQNLNHDAMYWYRQDPGQGLRLIYYSQIVNDFQKGDIAEGYSVSREKKESFPLTVTSAQKNPTAFYLCASSTYEQYFGPGTRLTVT.